These 19 T cell receptor beta chains originate from one sample sequenced in a study of beta chain features in type 1 diabetes. Study-level points and caveats: Significant though moderate, a shortening of TCRB CDR3s appeared in all four CD4+ subsets of Type 1 diabetes patients.

Every bit of the isolated RNA underwent reverse transcription, so sequencing read expressed TCRB transcripts. Data came from immunoSEQ multiplex PCR; TCRdb stores just in-frame clones and leaves some out. The table has around 260,000 clones, about 20% seen once. Their cognate antigens are unknown. Sequencing was carried out using naive CD4+ T cells from blood. The receptors were gathered from a woman between 35 and 50 years old with type 1 diabetes.

The chain carries TRBV18 and TRBJ2-1; 8 positions match TRBD1. Looked up from germline, CDR1 is KGHSH and CDR2 is LQKENI. CDR3 size: 15 residues. V was clipped by 3 bases and J by 7 bases; unmatched bases: 8. The chain's CDR3 is CASSPRGQVGNEQFF. Here the CDR3 DNA reads TGTGCCAGCTCACCCAGGGGACAGGTGGGGAATGAGCAGTTCTTC.

The chain links TRBV2 to TRBJ1-5; 7 bases agree with TRBD1. Per the germline V gene, CDR1 is SNHLY and CDR2 is FYNNEI. There are 14 residues in the CDR3. V lost 5 bases and J lost 4; bases outside the gene matches: 5. CDR3 sequence: CASSLAQGNQPQHF. CDR3 nucleotides: TGTGCCAGCAGTCTCGCACAGGGGAATCAGCCCCAGCATTTT.

The gene calls are TRBV7-9 and TRBJ1-1; TRBD1 aligns across 8 bases. CDR1 is SEHNR, CDR2 FQNEAQ, per germline (reference sequence). V was clipped by 4 bases and J by 3 bases; unmatched bases: 7. The CDR3 loop spans 15 amino acids. CDR3 sequence (DNA): TGTGCCAGCAGCTCTTTCCCGACAGGGGACACTGAAGCTTTCTTT. It specifies CASSSFPTGDTEAFF.

About this clone: Additional DNA sequences in this sample encode the identical CDR3. The chain links TRBV28 to TRBJ2-1, with a tentative D call TRBD2 (6 bases). The CDR3 runs to 15 residues. Per the germline V gene, CDR1 is MDHEN and CDR2 is SYDVKM. V shed 2 bases and J shed 1 base, with 9 bases lying between them. The CDR3 region is CASSLGGSSYNEQFF. The CDR3, as DNA: TGTGCCAGCAGTTTAGGAGGGAGTTCCTACAATGAGCAGTTCTTC.

The chain couples TRBV7-9 to TRBJ1-1; D is uncertain. There are 13 residues in the CDR3. The V gene lost 3 bases and the J gene lost 3 bases, with 8 bases spanning the gap. The germline V gene has CDR1 SEHNR and CDR2 FQNEAQ (reference sequence). The CDR3 region has the DNA TGTGCCAGCAGCTTTAGTTCGGACACTGAAGCTTTCTTT. Translated, it gives CASSFSSDTEAFF.

This clone has more than one count but fewer than ten. This sequence joins TRBV13 and TRBJ2-1; D might be TRBD2 (5 bases). V lost 1 base, J lost 9 bases, and 10 bases lay in between. This CDR3 has 13 residues. Germline CDR1 reads PRHDT; CDR2 reads FYEKMQ (reference sequence). The CDR3 DNA reads TGTGCCAGCAGCTTAGAACTAGTTGGTGAGCAGTTCTTC. The encoded protein is CASSLELVGEQFF.

This clone was recorded a few times. J is TRBJ1-1 and V is TRBV29-1; D possibly corresponds to TRBD1 (5 bases). Looked up from germline, CDR1 is SQVTM and CDR2 is ANQGSEA. The CDR3 sequence is 13 residues long. Trimming cost V 4 bases and J 0 bases, with 9 bases left between them. The CDR3, as DNA: TGCAGCGTTGGGGGCCGATTGAACACTGAAGCTTTCTTT. Translating it yields CSVGGRLNTEAFF.

This clone appeared a few times. The genes are TRBV4-2 and TRBJ2-2, with TRBD2 matching over 7 bases. Germline V lookup: CDR1 LGHNA, CDR2 YNFKEQ. This CDR3 has 16 amino acids. The V and J ends lost 1 base and 3 bases, in that order; junction bases with no gene match: 5. The CDR3 reads CASSQASGRDTGELFF. CDR3 DNA: TGTGCCAGCAGCCAAGCATCGGGGAGGGACACCGGGGAGCTGTTTTTT.

The chain links TRBV18 to TRBJ2-7, with 8 bases identical to TRBD1. The trim removed 3 bases at V and 7 bases at J, leaving 8 bases unmatched. The CDR3 is 14 amino acids. Germline CDR1 reads KGHSH; CDR2 reads LQKENI. The CDR3 protein is CASSPGDRRMEQYF. The DNA for the CDR3 is TGTGCCAGCTCACCGGGGGACAGGCGAATGGAGCAGTACTTC.

This sequence joins TRBV15 and TRBJ2-7, with 9 bases matching TRBD1. Trimming at V came to 0 bases and at J to 3 bases, leaving 3 bases not matched to a gene. Germline CDR1 is LNHNV and CDR2 is YYDKDF (reference sequence). This CDR3 has 15 residues. The DNA of the CDR3 is TGTGCCACCAGCAGAGAAGGGACAGGGAGCTACGAGCAGTACTTC. Its protein product is CATSREGTGSYEQYF.

This clone turned up a few times. The chain uses TRBV9 and TRBJ2-1; 8 bases align to TRBD2. The germline V gene encodes CDR1 SGDLS and CDR2 YYNGEE. The CDR3 runs to 17 residues. V lost 0 bases to trimming and J lost 3 bases; unmatched junction nucleotides: 8. CDR3 region: CASSVGVAGNNYNEQFF. The CDR3 DNA follows: TGTGCCAGCAGCGTAGGGGTAGCGGGGAACAACTACAATGAGCAGTTCTTC.

This clone has only a few counts. The rearrangement joins TRBV7-3 to TRBJ2-1, with 8 bases lining up with TRBD1. CDR3 size: 17 residues. V lost 2 bases to trimming and J lost 6 bases; unmatched junction nucleotides: 12. From germline, CDR1 is SGHTA and CDR2 FQGTGA. The CDR3, as DNA: TGTGCCAGCAGCTTATTAGGGACAGGCCTTCAAGGCAATGAGCAGTTCTTC. Protein sequence: CASSLLGTGLQGNEQFF.

V is TRBV7-6 and J is TRBJ2-1; a weak D match, TRBD2 (6 bases). CDR3 length: 16 residues. The germline gives CDR1 SGHVS, CDR2 FNYEAQ. Trimming cost V 5 bases and J 4 bases, with 18 bases left between them. CDR3 DNA sequence: TGTGCCAGCAGCGTGACTAGTCCGGGGTCGTACAATGAGCAGTTCTTC. Residues: CASSVTSPGSYNEQFF.

This chain uses TRBV6-8 with TRBJ1-5; D is unresolved. The CDR3 sequence is 15 residues long. The germline V and J ends were trimmed by 0 bases and 2 bases, with 8 bases remaining between them. Germline V CDR1 and CDR2: MNHGY, SAAAGT. The CDR3: CASSYSAPGNQPQHF. The CDR3 nucleotides are TGTGCCAGCAGTTACTCGGCTCCTGGCAATCAGCCCCAGCATTTT.

This clone was detected only a few times. V is TRBV14 and J is TRBJ1-2, with D possibly TRBD1 on 5 matching bases. V gave up 1 base and J gave up 5 bases, with 11 bases separating them. CDR3 size: 14 residues. Germline V gives CDR1 SGHDN, CDR2 FVKESK. CDR3 nucleotide sequence: TGTGCCAGCAGCCAAGTTGGAGGGGTTTATGGCTACACCTTC. It translates to CASSQVGGVYGYTF.

J is TRBJ1-4 and V is TRBV5-1; 7 positions agree with TRBD1. CDR1 is SGHRS and CDR2 is YFSETQ in the germline V gene. V lost 4 bases to trimming and J lost 5 bases; unmatched junction nucleotides: 8. The CDR3 is 15 amino acids. The CDR3 sequence: CASSPDRPPNEKLFF. The CDR3 nucleotides are TGCGCCAGCAGCCCGGACAGGCCGCCAAATGAAAAACTGTTTTTT.

The chain recombines TRBV6-6 with TRBJ2-1; 9 positions match TRBD1. J was trimmed by 4 bases and V by 7 bases; bases with no gene match: 5. Germline V lookup: CDR1 MNHNY, CDR2 SVGAGI (reference sequence). The CDR3 has 14 residues. The CDR3 sequence is CASNEGQGYNEQFF. The CDR3 DNA sequence: TGTGCCAGCAACGAGGGACAGGGATACAATGAGCAGTTCTTC.

Only a few counts were recorded for this clone. The rearrangement links TRBV7-2 to TRBJ2-7; possibly TRBD1 for D (5 bases). Germline CDR1 SGHTA, CDR2 FQGNSA. V lost 1 base to trimming and J lost 6 bases, with 13 bases between them. The CDR3 sequence is 14 residues long. CDR3 amino acids: CASSLDNQGSEQYF. In DNA, the CDR3 is TGTGCCAGCAGCTTAGATAACCAGGGAAGCGAGCAGTACTTC.

The rearrangement uses TRBV5-4 and TRBJ1-1; tentative D call: TRBD1 (5 bases). V shed 4 bases and J shed 6 bases, with 13 bases lying between them. Germline CDR1 is SGHNT and CDR2 is YYREEE (reference sequence). The CDR3 is 13 residues long. The CDR3 sequence is CASSPRQGPEAFF. In DNA form, the CDR3 reads TGTGCCAGCAGCCCGAGGCAGGGCCCTGAAGCTTTCTTT.